The 32 T cell receptor beta chains below were found in one sample sequenced in a study of OX40 agonist ivuxolimab in advanced cancers. Profiling relied on immunoSEQ multiplex PCR, and the TCRdb table lists in-frame clones only, not all of them. The sample records 70,000 to 95,000 clones, approximately 95% being singletons. The sample in question was CD4+ or CD8+ T cells sorted from blood, obtained in a trial of the OX40 agonist ivuxolimab. These receptors all stem from an adult with an advanced solid tumor such as melanoma, head and neck, liver or kidney cancer.

The CDR3 DNA reads as TGTGCCAGCAGCGCAGGGGTTGTGAACACTGAAGCTTTCTTT. Translating gives CASSAGVVNTEAFF. V usage is TRBV9 and J usage is TRBJ1-1, with D tentatively TRBD1 (6 bases). With 3 bases removed from V and 0 bases from J, the gap between germline ends came to 9 bases. CDR1 SGDLS and CDR2 YYNGEE come from the germline V gene. The CDR3 extends over 14 amino acids.

CDR3 bases: TGTGCCAGCAGCGTAGGGACAGTGAACACCGGGGAGCTGTTTTTT. Amino acid sequence: CASSVGTVNTGELFF. The chain carries TRBV9 and TRBJ2-2; TRBD1 is a possible D gene (6 bases). V lost 0 bases and J 1 base, leaving 7 bases between the germline ends. This CDR3 spans 15 amino acids. Germline V gene sequence: CDR1 SGDLS, CDR2 YYNGEE.

V is TRBV6-5 and J is TRBJ1-1; D may be TRBD1 (5 bases). Germline CDR1 reads MNHEY; CDR2 reads SVGAGI. Trimming took off 7 bases at V and 3 bases at J, with 18 bases between the two ends. This CDR3 has 15 amino acids. The CDR3 DNA follows: TGTGCCAGCACCCCTGATCACGGACATTACACTGAAGCTTTCTTT. Translating gives CASTPDHGHYTEAFF.

The table lists this clone with a count of one. The chain joins TRBV9 to TRBJ2-7; 7 bases are shared with TRBD2. Per the germline V gene, CDR1 is SGDLS and CDR2 is YYNGEE. The CDR3 has 17 residues. V was pared by 4 bases and J by 5 bases, with 18 bases of the junction left unmatched. In nucleotides, the CDR3 is TGTGCCAGCAGCCAAGCCGCCTACGGCGGGAGTAGGAACGAGCAGTACTTC. Residues: CASSQAAYGGSRNEQYF.

This clone was seen just once. The chain links TRBV5-6 to TRBJ1-1; D might be TRBD1 (6 bases). V was clipped by 4 bases and J by 3 bases, with 16 bases between them. The CDR3 covers 15 residues. Germline lookup yields CDR1 SGHDT and CDR2 YYEEEE. The CDR3 region is CASSTRTVSYTEAFF. In DNA form, the CDR3 reads TGTGCCAGCAGCACACGGACAGTATCTTACACTGAAGCTTTCTTT.

CDR3 bases: TGTGCCAGCCTCCCGGGACAGGCGTTCACAGATACGCAGTATTTT. Translating it yields CASLPGQAFTDTQYF. This chain links TRBV6-5 with TRBJ2-3; 8 bases match TRBD1. The CDR3 is made up of 15 amino acids. V was pared by 8 bases and J by 2 bases, with 9 bases of the junction left unmatched. The V gene's germline CDR1 is MNHEY and CDR2 SVGAGI.

V gene TRBV19 combines with J gene TRBJ2-2; D gene unclear. With 7 bases removed from V and 7 bases from J, the gap between germline ends came to 10 bases. The CDR3 loop spans 12 amino acids. CDR1 and CDR2 from the germline V gene are LNHDA and SQIVND (reference sequence). CDR3 coding DNA: TGTGCCAGTACCCTAAACGGCGGGGAGCTGTTTTTT. Amino acids: CASTLNGGELFF.

V gene TRBV4-3 combines with J gene TRBJ2-7; 10 positions agree with TRBD1. After removal of 0 bases from V and 2 bases from J, the junction contained 4 bases not matched to a gene. The CDR3 totals 16 residues. In germline, CDR1 is LGHNA, CDR2 YSLEER. The CDR3 DNA follows: TGCGCCAGCAGCCAAGACGGGACAGGGGTACCCTACGAGCAGTACTTC. It yields the protein CASSQDGTGVPYEQYF.

This clone was picked up one time. The V call is TRBV5-1, the J call TRBJ2-7, with a weak D call TRBD1 (6 bases). Looked up from germline, CDR1 is SGHRS and CDR2 is YFSETQ. The CDR3 sequence is 15 residues long. V lost 3 bases to trimming and J lost 5 bases, with 18 bases between them. CDR3 coding DNA: TGCGCCAGCAGCTGGGGGCGAGGTGTGGGCCACGAGCAGTACTTC. Protein: CASSWGRGVGHEQYF.

V and J are TRBV18 and TRBJ1-2, with D perhaps matching TRBD1 (5 bases). CDR1 and CDR2 (germline): KGHSH, LQKENI. V shed 6 bases and J shed 2 bases, with 10 bases lying between them. The CDR3 sequence is 13 residues long. The CDR3 loop is CASSKEGNYGYTF. The CDR3 DNA sequence: TGTGCCAGCTCCAAGGAGGGGAACTATGGCTACACCTTC.

The J gene is TRBJ2-7, the V gene TRBV29-1, with TRBD1 identical over 9 bases. The CDR3 sequence is 15 residues long. Trimming removed 2 bases from V and 2 bases from J; junction bases left unmatched: 7. The germline V gene encodes CDR1 SQVTM and CDR2 ANQGSEA. In DNA, the CDR3 is TGCAGCGTTGAAACGACCAGACAGGGGGCCTACGAGCAGTACTTC. Translating it yields CSVETTRQGAYEQYF.

This chain's CDR3 is CASSSTQGRGAGVSYEQYF. The CDR3 coding sequence is TGTGCCAGCAGCTCCACCCAGGGACGGGGGGCGGGAGTCTCCTACGAGCAGTACTTC. The chain uses TRBV7-9 and TRBJ2-7; D is perhaps TRBD2 (7 bases). Germline CDR1 reads SEHNR; CDR2 reads FQNEAQ (reference sequence). The CDR3 spans 19 residues. The V end lost 4 bases, the J end lost 0 bases, and 25 bases lay between the germline ends.

V is TRBV7-9 and J is TRBJ2-3, with D tentatively TRBD1 (6 bases). Germline lookup yields CDR1 SEHNR and CDR2 FQNEAQ (reference sequence). The CDR3 length is 15 residues. V gave up 5 bases and J gave up 0 bases, with 12 bases separating them. The CDR3 protein is CASSPPRGSTDTQYF. Here the CDR3 DNA reads TGTGCCAGCAGCCCCCCCAGGGGTAGCACAGATACGCAGTATTTT.

The chain couples TRBV11-2 to TRBJ1-5, with D perhaps matching TRBD1 (6 bases). Germline values: CDR1 SGHAT, CDR2 FQNNGV. This CDR3 spans 18 amino acids. V lost 0 bases and J 7 bases, leaving 22 bases between the germline ends. The CDR3 DNA reads as TGTGCCAGCAGCTTAGATCAGCAGAGGACAGTAGAGATCCAGCCCCAGCATTTT. This sequence encodes CASSLDQQRTVEIQPQHF.

The CDR3 here is CASSLGAGDDNEQFF. In nucleotides, the CDR3 is TGTGCCAGCAGCTTAGGGGCAGGGGACGACAATGAGCAGTTCTTC. This chain connects TRBV7-2 to TRBJ2-1; perhaps TRBD1 as D (6 bases). The V end lost 1 base, the J end lost 5 bases, and 12 bases lay between the germline ends. CDR1 and CDR2 from the germline V gene are SGHTA and FQGNSA. The CDR3 has 15 residues.

The chain recombines TRBV4-1 with TRBJ2-7; 8 bases fit TRBD1. This CDR3 region has 15 residues. V lost 3 bases and J lost 1; bases outside the gene matches: 5. CDR1 is MGHRA and CDR2 is YSYEKL in the germline V gene. CDR3 in DNA: TGCGCCAGCAGCCAGACGTGGACAGGGTCCTACGAGCAGTACTTC. Translating gives CASSQTWTGSYEQYF.

This chain uses TRBV9 with TRBJ1-1; 8 nucleotides align to TRBD1. Per germline, CDR1 SGDLS and CDR2 YYNGEE. This CDR3 has 23 amino acids. V dropped 6 bases and J dropped 0; count of bases not matched to a gene: 31. The chain's CDR3 is CASTPLGQRTSFGQGEVNTEAFF. As DNA, the CDR3 is TGTGCCAGCACCCCCCTTGGACAGAGGACCTCCTTCGGACAGGGAGAAGTGAACACTGAAGCTTTCTTT.

J is TRBJ2-7 and V is TRBV28; the match to TRBD1 covers 8 bases. Trimming cost V 6 bases and J 6 bases; bases outside gene matches: 7. Germline CDR1 and CDR2: MDHEN and SYDVKM. The CDR3 has 13 amino acids. In nucleotides, the CDR3 is TGTGCCAGCAGCCAAGGGGACAGGTCCGAGCAGTACTTC. This codes for CASSQGDRSEQYF.

V is TRBV4-3 and J is TRBJ2-7, with a possible D match to TRBD2 (6 bases). CDR3 length equals 17 residues. The V gene lost 1 base and the J gene lost 2 bases, with 18 bases spanning the gap. CDR1 and CDR2 from the germline V gene are LGHNA and YSLEER. The DNA of the CDR3 is TGCGCCAGCAGCCAAGTGCCCCCTGGAGGGTCACCCTACGAGCAGTACTTC. Its protein product is CASSQVPPGGSPYEQYF.

V is TRBV28 and J is TRBJ2-3, with D perhaps TRBD2 (7 bases). Trimming took 7 bases from V and 0 from J, leaving 11 bases between them. This CDR3 is built from 14 residues. The germline V gene has CDR1 MDHEN and CDR2 SYDVKM. The chain's CDR3 is CASMAGASTDTQYF. Here the CDR3 DNA reads TGTGCCAGCATGGCGGGGGCTAGCACAGATACGCAGTATTTT.

The gene calls are TRBV5-1 and TRBJ2-5; 12 bases align to TRBD2. Germline values: CDR1 SGHRS, CDR2 YFSETQ. The CDR3 contains 19 residues. V dropped 0 bases and J dropped 0; count of bases not matched to a gene: 9. CDR3 region: CASSLDWLAGGLYQETQYF. CDR3 sequence (DNA): TGCGCCAGCAGCTTGGACTGGCTAGCGGGGGGGTTATACCAAGAGACCCAGTACTTC.

The rearrangement links TRBV4-3 to TRBJ1-1; D is possibly TRBD1 (5 bases). The CDR3 is 15 residues long. V lost 0 bases and J 4 bases, leaving 12 bases between the germline ends. CDR1 is LGHNA and CDR2 is YSLEER in the germline V gene. The DNA for the CDR3 is TGCGCCAGCAGCCAAGAGCTGAGGGGAGGCACTGAAGCTTTCTTT. Protein product: CASSQELRGGTEAFF.

The chain combines TRBV29-1 with TRBJ1-1, with 7 bases identical to TRBD1. The CDR3 has 14 residues. Losses at the gene ends were 5 bases for V and 10 bases for J; bases not matched to a gene: 16. The V gene's germline CDR1 is SQVTM and CDR2 ANQGSEA. CDR3 region: CSVRDSASLFVAFF. The DNA for the CDR3 is TGCAGCGTTAGGGACAGCGCTTCACTTTTCGTAGCTTTCTTT.

The V call is TRBV5-1, the J call TRBJ2-7, with 7 bases matching TRBD1. CDR3 length: 14 residues. Trimming removed 4 bases from V and 1 base from J; junction bases left unmatched: 5. Germline V CDR1 and CDR2: SGHRS, YFSETQ. This CDR3 reads CASSPGTVSYEQYF. CDR3 sequence (DNA): TGCGCCAGCAGCCCCGGGACAGTGTCCTACGAGCAGTACTTC.

In this sample, this clone turned up once. V and J are TRBV5-4 and TRBJ1-2, with 7 bases fitting TRBD1. The trim removed 0 bases at V and 1 base at J, leaving 9 bases unmatched. The CDR3 is 17 residues long. Germline CDR1 and CDR2: SGHNT and YYREEE (reference sequence). The DNA of the CDR3 is TGTGCCAGCAGCTTGGACGCGGACAGGACCGATAACTATGGCTACACCTTC. Its translation is CASSLDADRTDNYGYTF.

The V and J genes are TRBV25-1 and TRBJ2-2; TRBD1 matches 8 bases. The CDR3 loop spans 15 amino acids. Germline-derived CDR1 and CDR2 are MGHDK and SYGVNS. The junction had 6 bases not matched to a gene; V was cut back by 2 bases and J by 7 bases. In DNA, the CDR3 is TGTGCCAGCAGTGAAGTAGGACAGGGCGGCGGGGAGCTGTTTTTT. It yields the protein CASSEVGQGGGELFF.

The chain couples TRBV6-5 to TRBJ2-1; 12 nucleotides align to TRBD2. V lost 5 bases and J lost 7; bases outside the gene matches: 6. The CDR3 extends over 15 amino acids. Germline V gene sequence: CDR1 MNHEY, CDR2 SVGAGI. CDR3 in DNA: TGTGCCAGCAGTGCGACTAGCGGGAGTTTAAATGAGCAGTTCTTC. Residues: CASSATSGSLNEQFF.

The chain has TRBV9 and TRBJ2-1, with 8 positions matching TRBD1. The CDR3 runs 14 residues. Germline loops: CDR1 SGDLS, CDR2 YYNGEE. The V segment lost 3 bases and the J segment 4 bases; nucleotides outside the gene matches: 3. The CDR3 here is CASSAGTGYNEQFF. CDR3 coding DNA: TGTGCCAGCAGCGCCGGGACAGGATACAATGAGCAGTTCTTC.

The J gene is TRBJ2-3, the V gene TRBV9, with 10 positions matching TRBD2. The V and J ends lost 4 bases and 2 bases, in that order; junction bases with no gene match: 4. The CDR3 consists of 15 residues. CDR1 is SGDLS and CDR2 is YYNGEE in the germline V gene. The CDR3 region has the DNA TGTGCCAGCAGCCCAGCGGGGGGGTACACAGATACGCAGTATTTT. Its translation is CASSPAGGYTDTQYF.

The chain recombines TRBV5-1 with TRBJ2-5, with 10 bases matching TRBD2. Germline CDR1 and CDR2: SGHRS and YFSETQ. V was pared by 2 bases and J by 0 bases, with 7 bases of the junction left unmatched. The CDR3 sequence is 17 residues long. The CDR3 nucleotides read TGCGCCAGCAGCTTCCCCACTAGCGGGATAGACCAAGAGACCCAGTACTTC. This codes for CASSFPTSGIDQETQYF.

The chain is built from TRBV9 and TRBJ1-1; perhaps TRBD1 as D (5 bases). This CDR3 is 15 amino acids long. Trimming removed 3 bases from V and 0 bases from J, with 12 bases in between. Germline lookup yields CDR1 SGDLS and CDR2 YYNGEE. The CDR3 is CASSAVGGVNTEAFF. The DNA of the CDR3 is TGTGCCAGCAGCGCGGTCGGGGGAGTGAACACTGAAGCTTTCTTT.

Comment on this clone: The same CDR3 is also encoded by other DNA sequences in this sample. V is TRBV19 and J is TRBJ1-1; D is unresolved. This CDR3 has 13 amino acids. Germline CDR1 reads LNHDA; CDR2 reads SQIVND (reference sequence). V shed 1 base and J shed 4 bases, with 7 bases lying between them. The CDR3 DNA sequence: TGTGCCAGTAGTATAGGCGGAAGCACTGAAGCTTTCTTT. Amino acids: CASSIGGSTEAFF.